This T cell receptor (beta chain) was found in a study of monozygotic twins with inflammatory bowel disease. About this clonotype: Its matching antigen is unknown.

For every donor, one blood sample of 2.5 ml was drawn. Whole blood, unsorted for T cells, was the source of total RNA. Points from the study as a whole: Fewer shared clonotypes with others were found in IBD patients than in healthy twins, especially with disease activity.

CDR1 and CDR2 from the germline V gene are MNHEY and SVGAGI. The CDR3 length is 13 residues. TCRdb reprocessed the 5' RACE reads and stores each CDR3 protein as one record, lacking DNA. The repertoire table contains 420,000 or so distinct CDR3 sequences. The chain carries TRBV6-5 and TRBJ1-1; TCRdb's D gene call, TRBD1, goes unchecked for lack of DNA. Sequenced: blood. The clonotype originates from a human donor with ulcerative colitis or Crohn's disease, or a healthy co-twin of an affected twin (not recorded which). The CDR3 spells CASQRGGSREAFF.